The sequence of this TCR beta chain was determined in a study of cytomegalovirus exposure and HLA in healthy donors. Notes on the study in general: Rarity held for most TCR sequences, but there were some public TCRs that occurred in many donors.

Turning to this clone: Its antigen is as yet unknown.

Primers: 60 Vbeta forward and 13 Jbeta reverse. Only in-frame clones appear in the TCRdb table, and some are missing; sequencing was by immunoSEQ multiplex PCR. The sample shows about 160,000 clones, approximately 80% of them seen only once. CDR1 SGDLS and CDR2 YYNGEE come from the germline V gene. The CDR3 loop spans 15 amino acids. V lost 4 bases to trimming and J lost 2 bases; unmatched junction nucleotides: 3. This clonotype was sampled from a man between 50 and 59 years old in good health and CMV-seropositive. The rearrangement joins TRBV9 to TRBJ2-7, with TRBD2 matching over 13 bases. The sample was PBMCs. CDR3 DNA sequence: TGTGCCAGCAGCCAAGGACTAGCGGGGGCCTACGAGCAGTACTTC. Translated: CASSQGLAGAYEQYF.